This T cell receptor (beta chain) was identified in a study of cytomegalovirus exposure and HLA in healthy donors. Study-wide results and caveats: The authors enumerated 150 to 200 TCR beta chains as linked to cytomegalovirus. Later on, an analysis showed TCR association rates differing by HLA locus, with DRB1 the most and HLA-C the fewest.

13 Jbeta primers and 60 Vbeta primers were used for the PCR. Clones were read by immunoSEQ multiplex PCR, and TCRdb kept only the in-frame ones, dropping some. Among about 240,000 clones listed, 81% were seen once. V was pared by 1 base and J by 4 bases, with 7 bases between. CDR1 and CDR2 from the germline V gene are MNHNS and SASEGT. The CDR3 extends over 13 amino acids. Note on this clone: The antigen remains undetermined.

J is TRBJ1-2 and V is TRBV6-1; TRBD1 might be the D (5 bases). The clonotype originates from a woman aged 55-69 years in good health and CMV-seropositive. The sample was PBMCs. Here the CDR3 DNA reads TGTGCCAGCAGTGAAGGGCAGGGCTATGGCTACACCTTC. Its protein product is CASSEGQGYGYTF.